This TCR beta chain is drawn from a study of T-cell memory formation after mild COVID-19. V lost 4 bases to trimming and J lost 4 bases, with 17 bases between them. Germline CDR1 and CDR2: SGHRS and YFSETQ. This CDR3 contains 15 residues. TCRdb used MiXCR to reprocess the 5' RACE reads, holding one entry per CDR3 protein. The repertoire holds almost 350,000 distinct CDR3 sequences, around 20% seen once, with under 25% in the top ten. The chain couples TRBV5-1 to TRBJ2-5, with D possibly matching TRBD1 (6 bases). The TCR originated in a young man who had mild COVID-19 (a few samples of this study predate the infection). Cell type and time point are not known. The source material was PBMCs or a T cell subset sorted from them (not recorded which). CDR3 loop: CASSLLQGFGETQYF. The CDR3 region has the DNA TGCGCCAGCAGCCTTTTACAGGGTTTCGGAGAGACCCAGTACTTC.